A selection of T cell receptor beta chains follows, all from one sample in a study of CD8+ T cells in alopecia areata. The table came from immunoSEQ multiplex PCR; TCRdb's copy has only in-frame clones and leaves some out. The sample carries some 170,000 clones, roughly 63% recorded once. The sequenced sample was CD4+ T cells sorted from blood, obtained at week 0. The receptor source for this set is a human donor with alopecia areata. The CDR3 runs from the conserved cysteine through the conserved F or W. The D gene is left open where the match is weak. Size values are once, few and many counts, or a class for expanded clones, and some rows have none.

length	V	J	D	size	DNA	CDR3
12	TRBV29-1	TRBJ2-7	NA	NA	TGCAGCGTTGGAGACCCTTCCTACGAGCAGTACTTC	CSVGDPSYEQYF
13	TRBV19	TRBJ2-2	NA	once	TGTGCCAGTAGTATGGCCAACACCGGGGAGCTGTTTTTT	CASSMANTGELFF
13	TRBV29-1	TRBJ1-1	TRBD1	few	TGCAGCGTTGAAGTGGTCCCTGGGGACAGGGCGTTCTTT	CSVEVVPGDRAFF
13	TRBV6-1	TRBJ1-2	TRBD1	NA	TGTGCCAGCAGTGACCGGACAGGGAATGGCTACACCTTC	CASSDRTGNGYTF
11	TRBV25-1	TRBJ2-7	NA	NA	TGTGCCACTACTAGCTCCTACGAGCAGTACTTC	CATTSSYEQYF
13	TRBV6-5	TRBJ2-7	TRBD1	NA	TGTGCCAGCAGCCAGGGACAGTGGTACGAGCAGTACTTC	CASSQGQWYEQYF
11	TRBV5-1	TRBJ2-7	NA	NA	TGCGCCAGCAGCGCTTCCCGGAAGCAGTACTTC	CASSASRKQYF
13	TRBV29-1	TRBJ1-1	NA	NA	TGCAGCGTTGCTCCCCAGCTGAACACTGAAGCTTTCTTT	CSVAPQLNTEAFF
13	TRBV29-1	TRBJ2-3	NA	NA	TGCAGCGTTGCCGGGGGTCTCACAGATACGCAGTATTTT	CSVAGGLTDTQYF
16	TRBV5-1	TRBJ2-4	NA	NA	TGCGCCAGCAGCTTGAATACAGGGCGGAACGAAAACATTCAGTACTTC	CASSLNTGRNENIQYF
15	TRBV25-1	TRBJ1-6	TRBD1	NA	TGTGCCAGCAGTGCGACAGGGGGTGTAAGTTCACCCCTCCACTTT	CASSATGGVSSPLHF
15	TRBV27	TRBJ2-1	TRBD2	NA	TGTGCCAGCAGTTTCCCTAGCGGGGGCAACAATGAGCAGTTCTTC	CASSFPSGGNNEQFF
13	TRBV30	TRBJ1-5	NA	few	TGTGCCTGGAGTTCAGGGGACAATCAGCCCCAGCATTTT	CAWSSGDNQPQHF
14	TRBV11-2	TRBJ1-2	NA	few	TGTGCCAGCAGCTTTAAGCAGGCAGGGGATGGCTACACCTTC	CASSFKQAGDGYTF
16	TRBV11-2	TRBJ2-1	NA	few	TGTGCCAGCAGCTTAGATCGGGCTAGGGGAGTCAATGAGCAGTTCTTC	CASSLDRARGVNEQFF
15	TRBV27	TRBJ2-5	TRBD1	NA	TGTGCCAGCAGTCTGCGGACAGGTCACAGGGAGACCCAGTACTTC	CASSLRTGHRETQYF
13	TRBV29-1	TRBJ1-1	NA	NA	TGCAGCGTTGAGCCGAGAGGGAAGACTGAAGCTTTCTTT	CSVEPRGKTEAFF
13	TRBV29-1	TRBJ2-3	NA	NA	NA	CSLSGPSTDTQYF
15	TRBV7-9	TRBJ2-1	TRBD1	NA	TGTGCCAGCAGCTTAGGGACAGGCAGAAGCAATGAGCAGTTCTTC	CASSLGTGRSNEQFF
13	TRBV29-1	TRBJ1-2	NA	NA	TGCAGCGCTCGGGACACCCTGCTGGATGGCTACACCTTC	CSARDTLLDGYTF
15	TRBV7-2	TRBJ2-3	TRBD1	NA	TGTGCCAGCAGCTTAGGGACAGGGGTTGTGTATACGCAGTATTTT	CASSLGTGVVYTQYF
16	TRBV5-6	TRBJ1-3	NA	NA	TGTGCCAGCAGCCACCGACAGGACTACTCTGGAAACACCATATATTTT	CASSHRQDYSGNTIYF
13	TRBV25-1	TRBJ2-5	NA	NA	TGTGCCACCGAGGACGGAGGAGGAGAGACCCAGTACTTC	CATEDGGGETQYF
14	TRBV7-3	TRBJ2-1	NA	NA	TGTGCCAGCAGCTTAGGGGGGCTCGGCAATGAGCAGTTCTTC	CASSLGGLGNEQFF
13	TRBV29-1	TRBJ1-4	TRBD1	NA	TGCAGCGTTGATTCAGGGGGCGGTGAAAAACTGTTTTTT	CSVDSGGGEKLFF
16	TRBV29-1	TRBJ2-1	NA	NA	TGCAGCGTTGCCGTATCGCAGGGTTTAGTGACCAATGAGCAGTTCTTC	CSVAVSQGLVTNEQFF
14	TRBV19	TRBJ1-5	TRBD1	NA	TGTGCCAGTAGTAACGGACAGGGGTATCAGCCCCAGCATTTT	CASSNGQGYQPQHF
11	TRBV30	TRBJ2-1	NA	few	TGTGCCTGGAGTGTATCCGTTGAGCAGTTCTTC	CAWSVSVEQFF
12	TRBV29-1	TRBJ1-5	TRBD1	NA	TGCAGCGTACGACAGGGAGGTCAGCCCCAGCATTTT	CSVRQGGQPQHF
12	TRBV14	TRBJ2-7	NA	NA	TGTGCCAGCAGCCAAGATTTGACCAAGCAGTACTTC	CASSQDLTKQYF
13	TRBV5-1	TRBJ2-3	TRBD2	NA	TGCGCCAGCAGCTCCTCACTGACTAGCGGGGTGAATTTT	CASSSSLTSGVNF
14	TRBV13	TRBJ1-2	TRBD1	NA	TGTGCCAGCAGCTTAGCAGGGGGCAACTATGGCTACACCTTC	CASSLAGGNYGYTF
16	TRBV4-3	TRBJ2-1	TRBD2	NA	TGCGCCAGCAGCCCCCTAGCGGGGGGGGCGTTCGATGAGCAGTTCTTC	CASSPLAGGAFDEQFF
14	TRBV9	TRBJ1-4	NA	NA	TGTGCCAGCAGCGCAGGACAGTTTAGTGAAAAACTGTTTTTT	CASSAGQFSEKLFF
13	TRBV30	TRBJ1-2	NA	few	TGTGCCTGGAGCGCACAGGGTGTTGGTGGCTACACCTTC	CAWSAQGVGGYTF
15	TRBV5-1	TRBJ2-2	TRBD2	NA	TGCGCCAGCAGCTTGTCCCGGGGGGGCACCGGGGAGCTGTTTTTT	CASSLSRGGTGELFF
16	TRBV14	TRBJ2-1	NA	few	TGTGCCAGCAGCCAAGTGCGGGGGCCCACCTACAATGAGCAGTTCTTC	CASSQVRGPTYNEQFF
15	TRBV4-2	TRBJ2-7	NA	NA	TGTGCCAGCAGCCAAGAATTCGACAAAGCCTACGAGCAGTACTTC	CASSQEFDKAYEQYF
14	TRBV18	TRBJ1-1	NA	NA	TGTGCCAGCTCACCAGCAACGGGGGGCACTGAAGCTTTCTTT	CASSPATGGTEAFF
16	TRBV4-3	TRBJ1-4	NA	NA	TGCGCCAGCAGCCAGAACGAGGGAGCCGCTAATGAAAAACTGTTTTTT	CASSQNEGAANEKLFF
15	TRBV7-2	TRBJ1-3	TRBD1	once	TGTGCCAGCAGCTTCCGACAGGGCGGTGAGAACACCATATATTTT	CASSFRQGGENTIYF
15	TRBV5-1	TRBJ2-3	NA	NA	TGCGCCAGCAGCTTGTGGGCCCTGGACACAGATACGCAGTATTTT	CASSLWALDTDTQYF
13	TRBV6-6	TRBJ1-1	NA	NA	TGTGCCAGCACCGTGGGTGGTAACACTGAAGCTTTCTTT	CASTVGGNTEAFF
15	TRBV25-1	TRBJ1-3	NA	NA	TGTGCCAGCAGTGAACCCGGACAGCTGGAAAACACCATATATTTT	CASSEPGQLENTIYF
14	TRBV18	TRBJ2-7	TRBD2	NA	TGTGCCAGCTCATCGACTAGCGGGTCGACCGAGCAGTACTTC	CASSSTSGSTEQYF
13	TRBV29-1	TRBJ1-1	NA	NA	TGCAGCGTTGTAGGGCGGATGAACACTGAAGCTTTCTTT	CSVVGRMNTEAFF
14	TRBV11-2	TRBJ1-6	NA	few	TGTGCCAGCAGCTTAGTGGACCGGAATTCACCCCTCCACTTT	CASSLVDRNSPLHF
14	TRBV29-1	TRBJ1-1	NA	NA	TGCAGCGTTGAATTACTATCGGGAAACACTGAAGCTTTCTTT	CSVELLSGNTEAFF